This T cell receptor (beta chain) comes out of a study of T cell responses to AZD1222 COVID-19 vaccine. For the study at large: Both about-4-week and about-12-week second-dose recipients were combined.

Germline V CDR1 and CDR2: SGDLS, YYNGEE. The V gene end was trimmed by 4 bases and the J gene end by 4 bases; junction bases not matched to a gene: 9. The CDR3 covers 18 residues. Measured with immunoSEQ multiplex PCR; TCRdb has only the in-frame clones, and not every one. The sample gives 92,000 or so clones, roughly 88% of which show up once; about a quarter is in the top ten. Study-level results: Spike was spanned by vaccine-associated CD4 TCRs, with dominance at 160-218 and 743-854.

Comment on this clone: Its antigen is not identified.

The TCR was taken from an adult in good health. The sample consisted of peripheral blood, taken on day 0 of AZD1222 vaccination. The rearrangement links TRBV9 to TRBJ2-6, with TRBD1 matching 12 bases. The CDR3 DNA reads TGTGCCAGCAGCCCCCCGGGACAGGGGGCGTGGGGGGCCAACGTCCTGACTTTC. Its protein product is CASSPPGQGAWGANVLTF.